These 3 T cell receptor beta chains came from one sample sequenced in a study of prognosis after radiotherapy for stage I lung cancer. Template was genomic DNA; TCR beta CDR3 amplified in two multiplex PCR rounds. TRBV and TRBJ genes each had their own specific primers in first-round PCR. TCRdb passed the multiplex PCR reads through MiXCR, listing each CDR3 protein once. The repertoire includes 25,000 to 35,000 distinct CDR3 sequences, approximately 44% of them detected once, and more than 13% sits in the top ten. The sample consisted of PBMCs, taken before or after stereotactic body radiation therapy (not recorded which). The receptors here all came from a donor at least 50 years old with non-small cell lung cancer.

This clonotype was detected many times. This chain links TRBV7-8 with TRBJ1-2; a possible D gene is TRBD1 (6 bases). Germline CDR1 is SGHVS and CDR2 is FQNEAQ. Trimming took 6 bases from V and 10 from J, leaving 18 bases between them. The CDR3 spans 13 residues. CDR3 DNA sequence: TGTGCCAGCAGTCTTTCGGGGACACGCGACTACACCTTC. Translation: CASSLSGTRDYTF.

This clonotype was recorded many times. This chain connects TRBV19 to TRBJ2-1; no reliable D call. CDR1 and CDR2 from the germline V gene are LNHDA and SQIVND (reference sequence). This CDR3 is built from 13 residues. V lost 5 bases, J lost 0 bases, and 5 bases lay in between. CDR3 loop: CASSGVSYNEQFF. The CDR3 DNA follows: TGTGCCAGTAGTGGGGTCTCCTACAATGAGCAGTTCTTC.

CDR3 region: CASSLVTGYNEQFF. The CDR3 DNA follows: TGTGCCAGCAGTTTAGTTACGGGCTACAATGAGCAGTTCTTC. This chain uses TRBV12-3 or TRBV12-4 with TRBJ2-1; D uncertain. This CDR3 spans 14 amino acids. With 1 base removed from V and 3 bases from J, the gap between germline ends came to 7 bases.